These 2 T cell receptor beta chains were sequenced from one sample in a study of beta chain features in type 1 diabetes. Study-wide results and limits: Moderate but significant shortening of TCRB CDR3s was recorded in all four CD4+ subsets from Type 1 diabetes patients.

For these receptors, no antigen is known. cDNA synthesis used the whole RNA isolate, giving expressed TCRB sequences. Sequencing was performed with immunoSEQ multiplex PCR; in TCRdb, only in-frame clones are kept and a portion is missing. The sample has roughly 300,000 clones, roughly a tenth seen once; the top ten hold roughly 1%. The sample was central memory CD4+ T cells from blood. All receptors come from a young man with type 1 diabetes.

The table lists this clone with a few counts. The chain couples TRBV5-1 to TRBJ2-2; TRBD1 or TRBD2 may be the D gene (5 bases each). CDR1 is SGHRS and CDR2 is YFSETQ in the germline V gene. V was shortened by 0 bases and J by 7 bases, with 13 bases between the two germline ends. The length of the CDR3 is 15 residues. The chain's CDR3 is CASSLAGTLVGELFF. DNA of the CDR3: TGCGCCAGCAGCTTGGCCGGGACCCTTGTCGGGGAGCTGTTTTTT.

V is TRBV5-4 and J is TRBJ2-2; TRBD2 might be the D (6 bases). CDR3 length: 14 residues. In germline, CDR1 is SGHNT, CDR2 YYREEE (reference sequence). Deletions cut 1 base from V and 3 bases from J, with 7 bases between. CDR3 loop: CASSLTSYTGELFF. The CDR3 DNA follows: TGTGCCAGCAGCTTGACTAGCTACACCGGGGAGCTGTTTTTT.